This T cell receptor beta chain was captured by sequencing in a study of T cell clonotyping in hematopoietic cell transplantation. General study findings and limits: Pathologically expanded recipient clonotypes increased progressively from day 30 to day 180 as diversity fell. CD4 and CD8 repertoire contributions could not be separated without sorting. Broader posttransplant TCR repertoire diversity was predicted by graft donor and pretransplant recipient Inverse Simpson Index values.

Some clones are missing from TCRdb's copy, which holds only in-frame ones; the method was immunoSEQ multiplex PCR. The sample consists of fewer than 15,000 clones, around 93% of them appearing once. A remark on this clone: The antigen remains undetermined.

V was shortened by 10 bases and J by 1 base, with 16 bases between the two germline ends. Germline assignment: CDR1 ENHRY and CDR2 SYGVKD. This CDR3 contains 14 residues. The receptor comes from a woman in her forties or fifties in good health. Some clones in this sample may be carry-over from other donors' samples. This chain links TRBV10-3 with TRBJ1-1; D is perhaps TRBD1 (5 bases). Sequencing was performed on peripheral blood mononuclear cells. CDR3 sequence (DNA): TGTGCCACCGCCCCGACAGTGGGGAACACTGAAGCTTTCTTT. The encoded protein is CATAPTVGNTEAFF.